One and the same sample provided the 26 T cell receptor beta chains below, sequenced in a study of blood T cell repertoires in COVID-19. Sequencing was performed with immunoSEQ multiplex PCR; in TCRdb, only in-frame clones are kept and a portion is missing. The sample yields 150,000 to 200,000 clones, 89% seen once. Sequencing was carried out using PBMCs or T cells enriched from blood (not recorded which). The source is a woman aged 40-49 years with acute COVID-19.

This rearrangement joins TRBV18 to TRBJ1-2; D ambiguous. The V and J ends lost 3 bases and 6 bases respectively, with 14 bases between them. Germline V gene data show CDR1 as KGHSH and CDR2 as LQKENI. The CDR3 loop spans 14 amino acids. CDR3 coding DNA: TGTGCCAGCTCACCGGCGGGGATACAAGATGGCTACACCTTC. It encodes CASSPAGIQDGYTF.

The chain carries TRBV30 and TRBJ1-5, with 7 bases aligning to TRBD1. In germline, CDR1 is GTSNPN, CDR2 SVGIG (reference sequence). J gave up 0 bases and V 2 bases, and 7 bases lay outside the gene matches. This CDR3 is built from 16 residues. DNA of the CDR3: TGTGCCTGGAGTTTGGGGTGGACAGGTAGCAATCAGCCCCAGCATTTT. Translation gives CAWSLGWTGSNQPQHF.

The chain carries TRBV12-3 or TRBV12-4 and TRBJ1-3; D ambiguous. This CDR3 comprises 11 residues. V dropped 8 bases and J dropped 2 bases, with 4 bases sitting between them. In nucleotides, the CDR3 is TGTGCCAGCGGCCCTGGAAACACCATATATTTT. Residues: CASGPGNTIYF.

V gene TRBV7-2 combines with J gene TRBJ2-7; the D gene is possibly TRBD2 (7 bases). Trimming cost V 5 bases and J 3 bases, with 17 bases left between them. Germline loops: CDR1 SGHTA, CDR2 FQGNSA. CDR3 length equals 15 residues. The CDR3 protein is CASSPQGGGFYEQYF. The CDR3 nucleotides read TGTGCCAGCAGCCCCCAGGGCGGGGGCTTCTACGAGCAGTACTTC.

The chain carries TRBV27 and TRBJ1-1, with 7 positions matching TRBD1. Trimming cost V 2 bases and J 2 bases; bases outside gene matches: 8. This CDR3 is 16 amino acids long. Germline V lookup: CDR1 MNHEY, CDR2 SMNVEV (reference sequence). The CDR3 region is CASSLGRGYGNTEAFF. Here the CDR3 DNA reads TGTGCCAGCAGTTTAGGCAGGGGGTATGGAAACACTGAAGCTTTCTTT.

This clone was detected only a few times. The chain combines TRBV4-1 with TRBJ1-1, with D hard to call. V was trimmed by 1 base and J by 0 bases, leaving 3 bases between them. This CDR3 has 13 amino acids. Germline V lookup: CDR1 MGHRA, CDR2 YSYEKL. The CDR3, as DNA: TGCGCCAGCAGCCAAGCTATGAACACTGAAGCTTTCTTT. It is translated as CASSQAMNTEAFF.

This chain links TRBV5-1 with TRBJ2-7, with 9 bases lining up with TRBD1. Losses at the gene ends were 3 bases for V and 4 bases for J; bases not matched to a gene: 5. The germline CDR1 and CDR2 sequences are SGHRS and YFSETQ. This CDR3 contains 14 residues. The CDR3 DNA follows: TGCGCCAGCAGCTCCCGGGACAGGGAATACGAGCAGTACTTC. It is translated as CASSSRDREYEQYF.

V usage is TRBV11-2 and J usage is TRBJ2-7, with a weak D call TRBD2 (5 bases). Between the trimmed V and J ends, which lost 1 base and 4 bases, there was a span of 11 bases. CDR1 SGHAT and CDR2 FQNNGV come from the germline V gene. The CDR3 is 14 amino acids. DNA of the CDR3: TGTGCCAGCAGCTTAGGGTCCGGGGAATACGAGCAGTACTTC. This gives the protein CASSLGSGEYEQYF.

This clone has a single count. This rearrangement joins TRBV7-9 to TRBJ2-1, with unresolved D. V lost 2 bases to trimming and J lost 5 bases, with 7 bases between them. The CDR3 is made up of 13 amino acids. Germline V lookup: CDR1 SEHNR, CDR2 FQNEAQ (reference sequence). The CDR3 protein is CASSLTRDNEQFF. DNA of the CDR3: TGTGCCAGCAGCTTAACGAGAGACAATGAGCAGTTCTTC. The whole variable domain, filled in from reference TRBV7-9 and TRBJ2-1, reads DTGVSQNPRHKITKRGQNVTFRCDPISEHNRLYWYRQTLGQGPEFLTYFQNEAQLEKSRLLSDRFSAERPKGSFSTLEIQRTEQGDSAMYLCASSLTRDNEQFFGPGTRLTVL.

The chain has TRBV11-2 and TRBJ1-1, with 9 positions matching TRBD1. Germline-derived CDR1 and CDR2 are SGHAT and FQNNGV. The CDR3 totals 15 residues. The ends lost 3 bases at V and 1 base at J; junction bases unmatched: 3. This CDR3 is CASSFTGQGNTEAFF. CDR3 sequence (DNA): TGTGCCAGCAGCTTCACGGGACAGGGGAACACTGAAGCTTTCTTT.

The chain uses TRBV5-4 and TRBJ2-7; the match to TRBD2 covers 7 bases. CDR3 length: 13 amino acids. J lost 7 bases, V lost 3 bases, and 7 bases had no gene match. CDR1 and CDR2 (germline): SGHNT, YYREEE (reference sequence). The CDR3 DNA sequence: TGTGCCAGCAGCTACGTGGGGGGGAGAGAGCAGTACTTC. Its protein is CASSYVGGREQYF. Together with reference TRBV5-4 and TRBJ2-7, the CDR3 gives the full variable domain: ETGVTQSPTHLIKTRGQQVTLRCSSQSGHNTVSWYQQALGQGPQFIFQYYREEENGRGNFPPRFSGLQFPNYSSELNVNALELDDSALYLCASSYVGGREQYFGPGTRLTVT.

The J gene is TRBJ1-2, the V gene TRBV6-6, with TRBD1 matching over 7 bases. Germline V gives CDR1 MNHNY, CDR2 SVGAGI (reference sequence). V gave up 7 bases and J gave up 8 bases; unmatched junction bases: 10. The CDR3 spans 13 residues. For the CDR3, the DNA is TGTGCCAGCACGGCCGGGACACAGGGGGGCTACACCTTC. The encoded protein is CASTAGTQGGYTF.

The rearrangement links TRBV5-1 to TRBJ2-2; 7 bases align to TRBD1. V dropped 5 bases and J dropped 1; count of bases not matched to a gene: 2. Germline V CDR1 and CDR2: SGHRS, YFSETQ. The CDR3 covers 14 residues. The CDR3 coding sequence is TGCGCCAGCAGTCGGGACAGGAACACCGGGGAGCTGTTTTTT. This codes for CASSRDRNTGELFF. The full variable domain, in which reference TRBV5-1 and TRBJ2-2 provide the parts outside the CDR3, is KAGVTQTPRYLIKTRGQQVTLSCSPISGHRSVSWYQQTPGQGLQFLFEYFSETQRNKGNFPGRFSGRQFSNSRSEMNVSTLELGDSALYLCASSRDRNTGELFFGEGSRLTVL.

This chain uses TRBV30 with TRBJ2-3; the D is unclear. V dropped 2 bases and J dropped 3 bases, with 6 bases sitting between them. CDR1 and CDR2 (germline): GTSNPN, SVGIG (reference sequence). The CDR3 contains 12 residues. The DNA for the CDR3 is TGTGCCTGGAGTACCGGGACAGATACGCAGTATTTT. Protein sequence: CAWSTGTDTQYF.

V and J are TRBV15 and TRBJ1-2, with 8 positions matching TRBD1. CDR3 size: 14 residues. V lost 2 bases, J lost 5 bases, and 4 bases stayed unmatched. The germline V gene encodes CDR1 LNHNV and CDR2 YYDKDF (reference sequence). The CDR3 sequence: CATSRPGQEYGYTF. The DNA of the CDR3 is TGTGCCACCAGCAGACCGGGACAGGAGTATGGCTACACCTTC.

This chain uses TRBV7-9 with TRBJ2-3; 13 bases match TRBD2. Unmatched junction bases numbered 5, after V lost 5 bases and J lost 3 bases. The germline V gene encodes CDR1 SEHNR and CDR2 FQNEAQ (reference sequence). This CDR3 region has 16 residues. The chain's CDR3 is CASSTGTSGTTDTQYF. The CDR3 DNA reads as TGTGCCAGCAGCACCGGGACTAGCGGGACAACAGATACGCAGTATTTT.

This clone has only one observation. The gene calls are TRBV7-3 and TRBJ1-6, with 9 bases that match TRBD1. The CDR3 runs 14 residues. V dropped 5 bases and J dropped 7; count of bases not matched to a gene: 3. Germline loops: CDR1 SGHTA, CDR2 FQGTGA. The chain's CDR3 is CASSVDRGNSPLHF. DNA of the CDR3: TGTGCCAGCAGCGTAGACAGGGGGAATTCACCCCTCCACTTT.

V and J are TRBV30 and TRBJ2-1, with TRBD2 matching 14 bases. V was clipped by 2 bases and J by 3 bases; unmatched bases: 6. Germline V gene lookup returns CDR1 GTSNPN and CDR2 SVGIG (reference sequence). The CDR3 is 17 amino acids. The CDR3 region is CAWSLTSGRAFYNEQFF. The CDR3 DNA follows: TGTGCCTGGAGTTTGACTAGCGGGAGGGCCTTCTACAATGAGCAGTTCTTC.

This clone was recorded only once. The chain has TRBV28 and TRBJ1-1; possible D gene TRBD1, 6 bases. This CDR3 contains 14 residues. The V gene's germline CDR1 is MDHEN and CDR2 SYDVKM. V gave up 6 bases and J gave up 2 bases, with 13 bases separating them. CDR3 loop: CASRKARGNTEAFF. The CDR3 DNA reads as TGTGCCAGCAGGAAGGCCAGGGGTAACACTGAAGCTTTCTTT.

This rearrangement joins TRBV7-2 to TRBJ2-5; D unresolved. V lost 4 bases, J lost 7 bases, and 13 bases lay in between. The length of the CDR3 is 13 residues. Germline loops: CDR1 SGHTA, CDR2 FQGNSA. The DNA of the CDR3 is TGTGCCAGCAGCTGGCCCCCAAGTTGGACCCAGTACTTC. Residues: CASSWPPSWTQYF.

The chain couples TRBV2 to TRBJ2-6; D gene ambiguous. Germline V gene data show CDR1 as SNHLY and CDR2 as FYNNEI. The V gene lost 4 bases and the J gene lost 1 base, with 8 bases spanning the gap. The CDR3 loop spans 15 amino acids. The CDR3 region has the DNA TGTGCCAGCAGTGGCGGATCGTCTGGGGCCAACGTCCTGACTTTC. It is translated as CASSGGSSGANVLTF.

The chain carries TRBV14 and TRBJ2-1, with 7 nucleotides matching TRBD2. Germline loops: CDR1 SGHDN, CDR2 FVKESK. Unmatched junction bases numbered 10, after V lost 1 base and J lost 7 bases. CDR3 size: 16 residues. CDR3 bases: TGTGCCAGCAGCCAAGGACTAGCCCGGGGGGAGAATGAGCAGTTCTTC. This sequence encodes CASSQGLARGENEQFF.

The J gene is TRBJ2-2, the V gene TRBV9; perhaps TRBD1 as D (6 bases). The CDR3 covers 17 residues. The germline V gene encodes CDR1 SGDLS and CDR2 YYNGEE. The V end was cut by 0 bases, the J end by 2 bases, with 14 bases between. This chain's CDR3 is CASSVEYRVENTGELFF. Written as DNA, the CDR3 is TGTGCCAGCAGCGTAGAGTACAGGGTCGAAAACACCGGGGAGCTGTTTTTT. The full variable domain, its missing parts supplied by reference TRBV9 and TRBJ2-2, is DSGVTQTPKHLITATGQRVTLRCSPRSGDLSVYWYQQSLDQGLQFLIQYYNGEERAKGNILERFSAQQFPDLHSELNLSSLELGDSALYFCASSVEYRVENTGELFFGEGSRLTVL.

The CDR3 DNA follows: TGTGCCAGCAGCGGACGACAGGGGGTTTACACTGAAGCTTTCTTT. The encoded protein is CASSGRQGVYTEAFF. This rearrangement joins TRBV5-6 to TRBJ1-1; the match to TRBD1 covers 9 bases. V shed 4 bases, J shed 3 bases, and the junction held 7 bases outside the gene matches. Per the germline V gene, CDR1 is SGHDT and CDR2 is YYEEEE. The CDR3 covers 15 residues.

For the CDR3, the DNA is TGTGCCACCAGCAAATCGGGACAGGGGACCTACGAGCAGTACTTC. Amino acids: CATSKSGQGTYEQYF. V is TRBV15 and J is TRBJ2-7; 10 nucleotides match TRBD1. The CDR3 contains 15 residues. The germline V gene encodes CDR1 LNHNV and CDR2 YYDKDF (reference sequence). With 4 bases clipped from V and 2 bases from J, the junction kept 5 bases outside the gene matches.

DNA of the CDR3: TGTGCCATCAGTGCTAACAATGAGCAGTTCTTC. Amino acid sequence: CAISANNEQFF. The V and J genes are TRBV10-3 and TRBJ2-1; D gene uncertain. CDR1 ENHRY and CDR2 SYGVKD come from the germline V gene. The length of the CDR3 is 11 residues. The V and J ends lost 4 bases and 5 bases respectively, with 3 bases between them.